In this sample, the clone carrying this T cell receptor beta chain is medium-sized (0.01 to 0.1%). Its specificity is not known. The sample originates from a study of T cell repertoires in aging, cancer and after chemotherapy. Notes on the study in general: In healthy donors, age-related TCR diversity loss mainly reflected lost richness.

Amplification of TCR beta used genomic DNA extracted from peripheral blood. Rearranged V-D-J TRB sequences were amplified with a mixed TRB-A/B primer pool. TCRdb fed the multiplex PCR reads into MiXCR, producing one record per CDR3 protein. The data contain 10,000 to 15,000 distinct CDR3 sequences, 21% of them singletons. V was pared by 1 base and J by 3 bases, with 15 bases between. Per germline, CDR1 SQVTM and CDR2 ANQGSEA. The CDR3 is 16 amino acids. This TCR was sampled from a human donor in good health. Sequenced input: blood. The rearrangement uses TRBV29-1 and TRBJ2-2; D remains unclear. The CDR3 sequence: CSVEVLGLGYTGELFF. In nucleotides, the CDR3 is TGCAGCGTTGAAGTCCTAGGGTTGGGGTACACCGGGGAGCTGTTTTTT.